This paragraph reports one TCR beta chain. What this receptor recognizes is not known. Base quality data are lacking; no much larger clone is found one base away. This record belongs to a study of PD-L1 blockade in urothelial cancer (dated by TCRdb to 2016 to 2017). General notes on the study: Therapy was started in the mid-2010s for all patients, and atezolizumab 1,200 mg was administered intravenously every 3 weeks. About 85% of the 29 patients were males with bladder-origin urothelial cancer, and about 65% of the roughly 30 reported a prior smoking history. An ECOG performance status of 0 or 1 was recorded for the patients, and 0 to 3 prior chemotherapy regimens had been received by the patients. Blood samples were analyzed 3 weeks after the start of treatment (second dose) and 6 weeks after the start of treatment. Blood samples gave a median of 141,255 T cells and approximately 80,000 unique TCRs, with a median clonality of 0.080. The study, an exploratory multi-omic analysis, examined somatic, immune and clinical correlates of response to PD-L1 blockade with atezolizumab in urothelial cancer. Pretreatment tumor samples, along with matched peripheral blood collected serially before and after atezolizumab treatment, underwent TCR sequencing. Durable clinical benefit meant progression-free survival longer than 6 months, and TCR features were also tested against progression-free and overall survival. In the same patients, pretreatment tumors underwent whole exome sequencing and RNA sequencing in addition to TCR sequencing. Durable clinical benefit was achieved by nine patients but not by the remaining 20. Pretreatment blood TCR-seq was available for about 27 patients, at least one posttreatment blood collection was obtained for around 25 patients, and tumor TCR-seq was available for around 25 patients. Beyond this particular receptor, the publication reports: Among patients with durable benefit, tumor-associated TCR clones showed greater expansion in peripheral blood 3 weeks after treatment started (n of about 20, p = 0.022). Because of the small sample size (n ≈ 28) and the many exploratory analyses performed, the results are intended to be regarded as hypothesis-generating. Improved progression-free and overall survival was found to be associated with pretreatment peripheral blood TCR clonality below the median.

Synthetic TCR analog templates were spiked into each PCR so that absolute template abundance could be estimated from read counts. The immunoSEQ assay was used to amplify TCRbeta CDR3 regions from genomic DNA with bias-controlled V and J gene primers. Rearranged TCRbeta segments were sequenced at approximately 20X coverage. In the original analysis: Clustering was used to correct sequencing errors, and CDR3s were annotated against IMGT so that V, D and J genes could be assigned. Only productive TCRbeta rearrangements were used in downstream analyses, excluding out-of-frame or stop-codon sequences. Clonality was calculated as one minus the Shannon entropy normalized by the log of the number of unique productive sequences. Fisher's exact test with Benjamini-Hochberg correction, at a threshold of adjusted p below 0.01, was used to find clones that differed between time points or between blood and tumor. In its TCRdb copy, this immuneACCESS table keeps in-frame sequences only and misses some clones. Where compared with another copy, unresolved V genes explain less than half of these, and the others have no known cause. Clone size and V and J calls were adopted from that table, with D and trimming inferred from the DNA. The sample table records 30,000 to 40,000 clones; around nine tenths of these occur just once. The top ten clonotypes cover 8.3% of the sample.

The germline V gene provides CDR1 SGHRS and CDR2 YFSETQ. Trimming takes 4 bases from V and 2 bases from J, and the germline ends sit 7 bases apart. CDR3 length: 12 amino acids, cysteine to phenylalanine. Only the CDR3 DNA is retained, 36 bases long and in frame from the first base. The cohort comprised 30 or so patients with locally advanced or metastatic urothelial carcinoma treated at Memorial Sloan Kettering on a trial protocol. Peripheral blood mononuclear cells were collected from each patient pretreatment and during treatment, giving between 1 and 8 total time points per patient. The Qiagen DNeasy Blood extraction kit was used to purify genomic DNA from total PBMCs and tumor samples. PBMCs were collected pretreatment and during treatment, and were isolated and stored as previously described.

This TCR was sampled from a man between 65 and 79 years old with urothelial cancer. The specimen comprised PBMCs, sampled around atezolizumab (anti-PD-L1) treatment. The V gene is TRBV5-1 and the J gene is TRBJ2-7; no confident D gene assignment can be made. The CDR3 here reads CASSERAYEQYF. The bases read TGCGCCAGCAGCGAGAGAGCCTACGAGCAGTACTTC.